This TCR beta chain appears in the sequencing data of a study of cytomegalovirus exposure and HLA in healthy donors. Concerning this clone itself: Its specificity is unknown.

Study results and limitations: Per a later analysis, about 17,000 TCR beta sequences showed association with HLA alleles at 0.05 false discovery rate. An Asian-associated ancestry cluster reportedly showed fewer N-insertions than the approximately 700-donor mean in a later analysis. TCR beta V- and J-gene trimming was later associated with a missense DCLRE1C variant. TCR beta V segments were, for the most part, productive about 87% or about 30% of the time in an earlier analysis.

Between the trimmed V and J ends, which lost 4 bases and 4 bases, there was a span of 7 bases. The germline CDR1 and CDR2 sequences are MNHEY and SVGAGI. The CDR3 sequence is 12 residues long. Both 60 Vbeta primers and 13 Jbeta primers went into the PCR. This table comes from immunoSEQ multiplex PCR, and its TCRdb copy is limited to in-frame clones, with some not included. The sample has 150,000 to 200,000 clones; 81% are singletons. Sequenced sample: PBMCs. The rearrangement links TRBV6-5 to TRBJ2-5; no clear D gene. The source of this sequence is a man between 50 and 59 years old in good health and CMV-seropositive. Here the CDR3 reads CASSWAGETQYF. CDR3 in DNA: TGTGCCAGCAGTTGGGCAGGAGAGACCCAGTACTTC.